This TCR beta chain was captured in a study of T cells in Graves' hyperthyroidism and ophthalmopathy. At least ten counts were recorded for this clonotype. Before ophthalmopathy appeared, progressors gave blood at initial hyperthyroidism diagnosis. RNA transcripts yielded amplified TCR beta CDR3 regions. Carried out on the TCR CDR3, a first-round RT-PCR used the HTBI primer set. Using its own MiXCR run on the multiplex PCR reads, TCRdb lists one record per CDR3 protein. The sample has about 250,000 distinct CDR3 sequences, about 16% seen once. Looked up from germline, CDR1 is MNHNS and CDR2 is SASEGT. The ends were cut back, 6 bases at V and 4 bases at J, with 18 bases in the middle. The CDR3 totals 15 residues.

The origin of this receptor is a woman aged 50 to 65 with Graves' hyperthyroidism that later progressed to Graves' ophthalmopathy. Sequencing was performed on blood. J is TRBJ1-2 and V is TRBV6-1; weak D call: TRBD1 (6 bases). CDR3 loop: CASSQGGQGTYGYTF. CDR3 DNA: TGTGCCAGCAGCCAAGGGGGGCAGGGGACCTATGGCTACACCTTC.